This paragraph reports one TCR beta chain. The data originate from a study of shared T cell receptors in the human thymus. The J segment lost 2 bases and the V segment lost 5 bases, leaving 3 bases of the junction unmatched. This CDR3 region has 17 residues. Looked up from germline, CDR1 is LNHDA and CDR2 is SQIVND (reference sequence). Assay: immunoSEQ multiplex PCR; the TCRdb copy retains only in-frame clones and omits some. There are roughly 410,000 clones in the sample; around 95% occur only once, and about 0.02% lies in the top ten. The gene calls are TRBV19 and TRBJ2-1, with 16 bases that match TRBD2. Sequenced material: thymocytes. The TCR sequence derives from a human donor. The CDR3 DNA reads TGTGCCAGTAGTCCGGGACTAGCGGGAGGGCCCTACAATGAGCAGTTCTTC. Protein product: CASSPGLAGGPYNEQFF.